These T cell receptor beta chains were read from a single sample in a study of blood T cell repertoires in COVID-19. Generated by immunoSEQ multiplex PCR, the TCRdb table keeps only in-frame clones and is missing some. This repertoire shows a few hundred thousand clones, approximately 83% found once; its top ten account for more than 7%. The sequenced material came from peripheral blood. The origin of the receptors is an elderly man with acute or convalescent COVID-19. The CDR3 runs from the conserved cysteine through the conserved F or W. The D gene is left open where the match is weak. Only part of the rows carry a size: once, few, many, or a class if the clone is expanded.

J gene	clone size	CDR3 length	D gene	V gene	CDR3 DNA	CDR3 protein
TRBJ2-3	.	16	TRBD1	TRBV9	TGTGCCAGCAGCGCCTCCGGGACAGGGGCGCCCCTTGCGCAGTATTTT	CASSASGTGAPLAQYF
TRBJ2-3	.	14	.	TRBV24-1	TGTGCCACCAAGCAGGGTGTCGGCACAGATACGCAGTATTTT	CATKQGVGTDTQYF
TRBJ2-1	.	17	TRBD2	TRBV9	TGTGCCAGCAGCGCGGAACTTACTAGCGGGAGAAGGAATGAGCAGTTCTTC	CASSAELTSGRRNEQFF
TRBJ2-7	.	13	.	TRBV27	TGTGCCAGCAGTTCCTCACCCCCGGGGGAGCAGTACTTC	CASSSSPPGEQYF
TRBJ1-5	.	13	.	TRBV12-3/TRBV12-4	TGTGCCAGCAGTTTCCGGGGGGAAGGACCCCAGCATTTT	CASSFRGEGPQHF
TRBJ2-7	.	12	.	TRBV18	TGTGCCAGCTCACCAAGCGAGTACGAGCAGTACTTC	CASSPSEYEQYF
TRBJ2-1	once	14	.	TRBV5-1	TGCGCCAGCAGGAGAACCCGGAGCTACAATGAGCAGTTCTTC	CASRRTRSYNEQFF
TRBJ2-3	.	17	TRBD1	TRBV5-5	TGTGCCAGCAGCTTGTCCAGGAACAGGGGTAGCACAGATACGCAGTATTTT	CASSLSRNRGSTDTQYF
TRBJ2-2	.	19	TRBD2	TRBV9	TGTGCCAGCAGCGTATTCGGGACTAGCGGGAGGACTCACACCGGGGAGCTGTTTTTT	CASSVFGTSGRTHTGELFF
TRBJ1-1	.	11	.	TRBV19	TGTGCCAGTAGCCGTCGGGTGGAAGCTTTCTTT	CASSRRVEAFF
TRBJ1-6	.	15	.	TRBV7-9	TGTGCCAGCAGCTTAACCGTCACCAGGGAACCATCCCTCCACTTT	CASSLTVTREPSLHF
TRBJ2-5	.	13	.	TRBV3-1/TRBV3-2	TGTGCCAGCGTTACCAGGGGGGAAGAGACCCAGTACTTC	CASVTRGEETQYF
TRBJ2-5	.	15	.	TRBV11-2	TGTGCCAGCAGCTTAGTCCGGGGGTTTCGAGAGACCCAGTACTTC	CASSLVRGFRETQYF
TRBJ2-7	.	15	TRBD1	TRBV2	TGTGCCAGCAGTGAAGTCGGGACAGGGAAGTACGAGCAGTACTTC	CASSEVGTGKYEQYF
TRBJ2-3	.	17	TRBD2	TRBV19	TGTGCCAGTAGTACCAGGACTAGCGGAAGGGCGGCAGATACGCAGTATTTT	CASSTRTSGRAADTQYF
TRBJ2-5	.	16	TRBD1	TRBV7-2	TGTGCCAGCAGCTTAGTAGGACAGGGGAGGCAAGAGACCCAGTACTTC	CASSLVGQGRQETQYF
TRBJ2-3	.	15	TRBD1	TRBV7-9	TGTGCCAGCAGCTCTTGGACAGGGACTACAGATACGCAGTATTTT	CASSSWTGTTDTQYF
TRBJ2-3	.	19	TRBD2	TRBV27	TGTGCCAGCAGTTTTTATACTTCCGGGACTAGCGGGACCCCTTATACGCAGTATTTT	CASSFYTSGTSGTPYTQYF
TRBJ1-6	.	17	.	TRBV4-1	TGCGCCAGCAGCCAGACCTCAGGGTGGCCCTATAATTCACCCCTCCACTTT	CASSQTSGWPYNSPLHF
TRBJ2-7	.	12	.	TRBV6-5	TGTGCCCTTGGAGACAGGTACTACGAGCAGTACTTC	CALGDRYYEQYF
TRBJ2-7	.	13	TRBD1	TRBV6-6	TGTGCCAGCAGTTACGGGACAGGCTACGAGCAGTACTTC	CASSYGTGYEQYF
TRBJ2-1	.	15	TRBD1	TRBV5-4	TGTGCCAGCAGCTCTACAGGGGGGCCAAACAATGAGCAGTTCTTC	CASSSTGGPNNEQFF
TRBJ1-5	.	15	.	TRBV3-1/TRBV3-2	TGTGCCAGCAGCCAAGCCAGGGGAGGCAATCAGCCCCAGCATTTT	CASSQARGGNQPQHF
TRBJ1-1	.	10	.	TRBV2	TGTGCCAGCAGTTTATCGGAGGCTTTCTTT	CASSLSEAFF
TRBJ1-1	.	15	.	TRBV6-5	TGTGCCAGCAGTTATTCCGGACAGAAGAACACTGAAGCTTTCTTT	CASSYSGQKNTEAFF
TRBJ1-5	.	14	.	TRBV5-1	TGCGCCAGCAGGAAGGGGCCGAGCAATCAGCCCCAGCATTTT	CASRKGPSNQPQHF
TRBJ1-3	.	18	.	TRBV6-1	TGTGCCAGCAGTGATCACGGCAGGGCGCTTTTCTCTGGAAACACCATATATTTT	CASSDHGRALFSGNTIYF
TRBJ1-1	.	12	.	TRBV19	TGTGCCAGTAGTTTCAGGAACACTGAAGCTTTCTTT	CASSFRNTEAFF
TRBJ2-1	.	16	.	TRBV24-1	TGTGCCACCAGTGAAACGACAGTTGTATGGGATAATGAGCAGTTCTTC	CATSETTVVWDNEQFF
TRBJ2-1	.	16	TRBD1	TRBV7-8	TGTGCCAGCAGCTTGGGGACAGGGGGCTCCTACAATGAGCAGTTCTTC	CASSLGTGGSYNEQFF
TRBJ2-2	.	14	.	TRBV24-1	TGTGCCACCAGTGACTCAGGGGAACCCGGGGAGCTGTTTTTT	CATSDSGEPGELFF
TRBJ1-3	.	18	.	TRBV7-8	TGTGCCAGCAGCCCCCTGTCTTCGGCAGGCCTCTCTGGAAACACCATATATTTT	CASSPLSSAGLSGNTIYF
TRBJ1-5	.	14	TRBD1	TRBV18	TGTGCCAGCTCACCGTCAGGGGGCGGTCAGCCCCAGCATTTT	CASSPSGGGQPQHF
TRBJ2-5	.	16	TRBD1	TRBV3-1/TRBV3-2	TGTGCCAGCAGTCCGGCCCGGACAGGGGTAGTGGAGACCCAGTACTTC	CASSPARTGVVETQYF
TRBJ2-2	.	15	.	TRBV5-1	TGCGCCAGCAGCGATGGACGGAGGGATTCCGGGGAGCTGTTTTTT	CASSDGRRDSGELFF
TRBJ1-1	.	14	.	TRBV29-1	TGCAGCGCTTCTATGCTAGATACGAACACTGAAGCTTTCTTT	CSASMLDTNTEAFF
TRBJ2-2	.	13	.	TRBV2	TGTGCCAGCAGTGTGCAGGGGACCGGGGAGCTGTTTTTT	CASSVQGTGELFF
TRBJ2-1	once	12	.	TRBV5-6	TGTGCCAGCAGCCTAGGGAGGAATGAGCAGTTCTTC	CASSLGRNEQFF
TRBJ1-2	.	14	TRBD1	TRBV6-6	TGTGCCAGCACCCGGGGGGCAGGGGGCTTAGGCTACACCTTC	CASTRGAGGLGYTF
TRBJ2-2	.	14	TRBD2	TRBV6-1	TGTGCCCGCCGGGGGGGGCGGGACACCGGGGAGCTGTTTTTT	CARRGGRDTGELFF
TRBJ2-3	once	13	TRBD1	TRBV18	TGTGCCAGCTCACTGACAGGGGTAGATACGCAGTATTTT	CASSLTGVDTQYF
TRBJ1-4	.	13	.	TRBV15	TGTGCCACCAGGAGGGCAACTAATGAAAAACTGTTTTTT	CATRRATNEKLFF
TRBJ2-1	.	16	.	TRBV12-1	TGTGCCAGCAGCCAACGACAGGTTTTTTCCGACAATGAGCAGTTCTTC	CASSQRQVFSDNEQFF
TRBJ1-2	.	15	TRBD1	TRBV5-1	TGCGCCAGCAGCGATCCGGGACAGGGGGCGAATGGCTACACCTTC	CASSDPGQGANGYTF
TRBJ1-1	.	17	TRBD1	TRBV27	TGTGCCAGCAGTTTATCCCTCCGGGACAGAACGAACACTGAAGCTTTCTTT	CASSLSLRDRTNTEAFF
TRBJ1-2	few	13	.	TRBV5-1	TGCGCCAGCAGCTTGGGACAGAACTATGGCTACACCTTC	CASSLGQNYGYTF
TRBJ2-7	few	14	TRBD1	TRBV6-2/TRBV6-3	TGTGCCAGCAGTGAGGACAGGGTTACCTACGAGCAGTACTTC	CASSEDRVTYEQYF
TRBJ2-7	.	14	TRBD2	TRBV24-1	TGTGCCACCAGTTCGGGGGGAGTGACCTACGAGCAGTACTTC	CATSSGGVTYEQYF
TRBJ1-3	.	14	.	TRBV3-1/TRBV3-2	TGTGCCAGCAGTCCGGGACTAAGCGGAAACACCATATATTTT	CASSPGLSGNTIYF
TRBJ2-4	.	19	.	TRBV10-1	TGCGCCAGCAGTGATACTAAAATTTGCACCAAAATAGCCAAAAACATTCAGTACTTC	CASSDTKICTKIAKNIQYF